The next 22 T cell receptor beta chains were all read from a single sample in a study of T-cell reconstitution after alpha-beta-depleted transplantation in children. As it was prepared, the TCRbeta library received unique molecular identifiers. TCRdb re-analysed the PCR reads in MiXCR, keeping a single row per CDR3 protein. The sample carries approximately 1,000,000 distinct CDR3 sequences, roughly 29% recorded once. Sample: PBMCs, mostly from graft donor cells, taken 360 days after TCRalphabeta/CD19-depleted stem cell transplant. These receptors came from a boy under two years old who had a stem cell transplant for SCID, so the T cells may come from the graft donor.

The chain recombines TRBV20-1 with TRBJ2-3; tentatively, D is TRBD2 (6 bases). V lost 5 bases to trimming and J lost 6 bases, with 12 bases between them. Germline V lookup: CDR1 DFQATT, CDR2 SNEGSKA (reference sequence). This CDR3 comprises 12 residues. DNA of the CDR3: TGCAGTGCTTCGACTAGTTCTGATACGCAGTATTTT. It yields the protein CSASTSSDTQYF.

The rearrangement uses TRBV4-1 and TRBJ2-5, with 11 bases that match TRBD2. The CDR3 sequence is 16 residues long. V was pared by 4 bases and J by 1 base, with 5 bases of the junction left unmatched. From germline, CDR1 is MGHRA and CDR2 YSYEKL. Written as DNA, the CDR3 is TGCGCCAGCAGCCGTCTACTAGCGGGGGTCCAAGAGACCCAGTACTTC. Its translation is CASSRLLAGVQETQYF.

This clonotype was recorded a few times. The chain is built from TRBV5-1 and TRBJ2-7; D may match TRBD1 or TRBD2 (5 bases each). Germline V gene data show CDR1 as SGHRS and CDR2 as YFSETQ. CDR3 length: 15 residues. V dropped 2 bases and J dropped 1 base, with 13 bases sitting between them. CDR3 in DNA: TGCGCCAGCAGCTTTTATCTCGGGACGTCCTACGAGCAGTACTTC. This translates into CASSFYLGTSYEQYF.

This clonotype has only a few counts. V is TRBV5-8 and J is TRBJ2-3; TRBD1 aligns across 7 bases. The V and J ends lost 4 bases and 4 bases, in that order; junction bases with no gene match: 6. Germline V gene sequence: CDR1 SGHTS, CDR2 YDEGEE. The CDR3 spans 14 residues. CDR3 sequence (DNA): TGTGCCAGCAGCGCTACAGGGGTGGCAGATACGCAGTATTTT. Amino acid sequence: CASSATGVADTQYF.

This clonotype was seen many times. At one of its ends the junction is not consistent with the germline gene, which may arise from a read error. The CDR3 sequence: CASSEGGAYNEQFF. The CDR3 coding sequence is TGCGCCAGCAGTGAAGGGGGGGCCTACAATGAGCAGTTCTTC. V is TRBV2 and J is TRBJ2-1, with D maybe TRBD2 (7 bases). This CDR3 region has 14 residues. The germline V gene encodes CDR1 SNHLY and CDR2 FYNNEI.

CDR3: CASSLTGLGEAFF. For the CDR3, the DNA is TGTGCCAGCAGTTTGACAGGTCTGGGGGAAGCTTTCTTT. The rearrangement uses TRBV2 and TRBJ1-1; weak D call: TRBD1 (6 bases). In germline, CDR1 is SNHLY, CDR2 FYNNEI. The CDR3 is made up of 13 amino acids. Trimming took 5 bases from V and 8 from J, leaving 15 bases between them.

This clonotype has a handful of counts. The genes are TRBV6-1 and TRBJ2-3; 7 bases fit TRBD1. The junction had 9 bases not matched to a gene; V was cut back by 6 bases and J by 6 bases. Looked up from germline, CDR1 is MNHNS and CDR2 is SASEGT. This CDR3 is 14 amino acids long. CDR3 in amino acids: CASRPTGRGDTQYF. CDR3 DNA: TGTGCCAGCAGGCCGACCGGCAGGGGGGATACGCAGTATTTT.

This chain connects TRBV15 to TRBJ2-3, with D perhaps matching TRBD2 (6 bases). V dropped 0 bases and J dropped 2 bases, with 15 bases sitting between them. The V gene's germline CDR1 is LNHNV and CDR2 YYDKDF (reference sequence). The length of the CDR3 is 17 residues. DNA of the CDR3: TGTGCCACCAGCAGAGATAGCGGCGGATATTTCACAGATACGCAGTATTTT. Translation gives CATSRDSGGYFTDTQYF. Looking up the rest from reference TRBV15 and TRBJ2-3 gives the full variable domain: DAMVIQNPRYQVTQFGKPVTLSCSQTLNHNVMYWYQQKSSQAPKLLFHYYDKDFNNEADTPDNFQSRRPNTSFCFLDIRSPGLGDTAMYLCATSRDSGGYFTDTQYFGPGTRLTVL.

The V call is TRBV15, the J call TRBJ2-5; D unclear. The CDR3 is 14 amino acids. V was pared by 0 bases and J by 2 bases, with 7 bases between. CDR1 LNHNV and CDR2 YYDKDF come from the germline V gene (reference sequence). The CDR3 loop is CATSRDRRQETQYF. The CDR3 bases are TGTGCCACCAGCAGAGATCGGCGGCAAGAGACCCAGTACTTC.

This clonotype was detected only a few times. The chain carries TRBV7-8 and TRBJ2-2, with TRBD1 matching over 7 bases. J gave up 3 bases and V 5 bases, and 6 bases lay outside the gene matches. CDR3 length: 15 amino acids. CDR1 is SGHVS and CDR2 is FQNEAQ in the germline V gene. In nucleotides, the CDR3 is TGTGCCAGCAGCGCCAGGGGGAAAGACACCGGGGAGCTGTTTTTT. It is translated as CASSARGKDTGELFF.

The rearrangement uses TRBV28 and TRBJ1-2; D possibly corresponds to TRBD1 (6 bases). Germline-derived CDR1 and CDR2 are MDHEN and SYDVKM. The CDR3 covers 14 residues. V was clipped by 1 base and J by 3 bases, with 9 bases between them. CDR3 in amino acids: CASSLSRTDYGYTF. CDR3 bases: TGTGCCAGCAGTTTATCACGGACAGACTATGGCTACACCTTC.

CDR3 DNA: TGTGCCATCAGTGAGTCAGGACTAGCCAATGAGCAGTTCTTC. As protein: CAISESGLANEQFF. The chain is built from TRBV10-3 and TRBJ2-1; the match to TRBD2 covers 8 bases. The CDR3 is 14 amino acids. Germline V gene sequence: CDR1 ENHRY, CDR2 SYGVKD. V lost 0 bases to trimming and J lost 6 bases; unmatched junction nucleotides: 1.

The chain links TRBV2 to TRBJ2-7; perhaps TRBD2 as D (6 bases). Trimming took off 6 bases at V and 0 bases at J, with 15 bases between the two ends. Germline-derived CDR1 and CDR2 are SNHLY and FYNNEI. The CDR3 consists of 15 residues. The CDR3 protein is CASRSSGPHSYEQYF. The CDR3 coding sequence is TGTGCCAGCAGATCCAGCGGGCCTCACTCCTACGAGCAGTACTTC.

This sequence joins TRBV5-1 and TRBJ2-7, with D perhaps given as TRBD1 or TRBD2 (5 bases each). CDR1 is SGHRS and CDR2 is YFSETQ in the germline V gene. Trimming pared 2 bases from V and 5 bases from J, leaving 8 bases between. CDR3 size: 12 residues. In DNA form, the CDR3 reads TGCGCCAGCAGCTTTCTGGGGGACGAGCAGTACTTC. Amino acids: CASSFLGDEQYF.

This chain connects TRBV12-3 or TRBV12-4 to TRBJ2-5; no reliable D call. The CDR3 is 13 amino acids. Trimming pared 2 bases from V and 5 bases from J, leaving 9 bases between. CDR3: CASSLYGKETQYF. As DNA, the CDR3 is TGTGCCAGCAGTTTATATGGGAAGGAGACCCAGTACTTC.

The chain employs TRBV5-3 and TRBJ2-2; D gene uncertain. TRBV5-3 has ORF status, its function being uncertain. This CDR3 region has 15 residues. Trimming shortened V by 8 bases and J by 2 bases, and 16 bases separated the two germline ends. As DNA, the CDR3 is TGTGCCAGCAGCCCGCCGGATCCTAACACCGGGGAGCTGTTTTTT. Its protein is CASSPPDPNTGELFF.

This clonotype was counted a few times. V usage is TRBV19 and J usage is TRBJ1-1; D is perhaps TRBD1 (5 bases). In germline, CDR1 is LNHDA, CDR2 SQIVND (reference sequence). The CDR3 runs to 13 residues. V was shortened by 7 bases and J by 3 bases, with 12 bases between the two germline ends. The CDR3 DNA reads TGTGCCAGTAAAAGAGGGACGGACACTGAAGCTTTCTTT. Translating it yields CASKRGTDTEAFF.

A few counts support this clonotype. This sequence joins TRBV12-3 or TRBV12-4 and TRBJ2-2; D gene uncertain. V gave up 1 base and J gave up 6 bases, with 9 bases separating them. This CDR3 is built from 14 residues. CDR3 residues: CASSLDGIAGELFF. In DNA form, the CDR3 reads TGTGCCAGCAGTTTAGATGGGATAGCCGGGGAGCTGTTTTTT.

In this sample, this clonotype turned up a few times. The V and J genes are TRBV9 and TRBJ2-1; D unclear. Germline values: CDR1 SGDLS, CDR2 YYNGEE. V lost 4 bases and J 2 bases, leaving 16 bases between the germline ends. The CDR3 is 16 residues long. In nucleotides, the CDR3 is TGTGCCAGCAGCTCCCCCAGGTATCACCCCTACAATGAGCAGTTCTTC. It yields the protein CASSSPRYHPYNEQFF.

The rearrangement joins TRBV5-1 to TRBJ1-2, with 10 bases fitting TRBD1. The CDR3 runs 14 residues. V was pared by 4 bases and J by 3 bases, with 3 bases of the junction left unmatched. Germline CDR1 reads SGHRS; CDR2 reads YFSETQ. The CDR3 DNA reads TGCGCCAGCAGCGCGGGACAGGGGTACTATGGCTACACCTTC. Translating it yields CASSAGQGYYGYTF.

V usage is TRBV6-1 and J usage is TRBJ1-1; D ambiguous. Germline V gives CDR1 MNHNS, CDR2 SASEGT. The CDR3 contains 16 residues. The ends were cut back, 5 bases at V and 2 bases at J, with 18 bases in the middle. CDR3 loop: CASSPIDGSLNTEAFF. In DNA form, the CDR3 reads TGTGCCAGCAGTCCTATCGACGGCTCCCTAAACACTGAAGCTTTCTTT.

This rearrangement joins TRBV4-2 to TRBJ2-3; the D gene is possibly TRBD2 (7 bases). Germline values: CDR1 LGHNA, CDR2 YNFKEQ. The CDR3 spans 15 residues. V lost 2 bases and J lost 3, with 12 bases in between. In DNA, the CDR3 is TGTGCCAGCAGCCAACGGGGGGCGGGGACAGATACGCAGTATTTT. Amino acid sequence: CASSQRGAGTDTQYF.